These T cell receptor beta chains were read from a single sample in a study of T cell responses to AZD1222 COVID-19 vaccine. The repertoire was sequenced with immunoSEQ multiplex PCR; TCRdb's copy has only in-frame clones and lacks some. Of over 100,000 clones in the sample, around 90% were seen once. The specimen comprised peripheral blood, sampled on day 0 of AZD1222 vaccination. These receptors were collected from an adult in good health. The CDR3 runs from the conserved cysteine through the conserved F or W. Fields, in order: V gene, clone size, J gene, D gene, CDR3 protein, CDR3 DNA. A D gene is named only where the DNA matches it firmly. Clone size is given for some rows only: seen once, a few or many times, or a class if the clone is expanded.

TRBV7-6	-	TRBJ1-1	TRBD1	CASSLRTGGNTEAFF	TGTGCCAGCAGCCTCCGGACAGGGGGGAACACTGAAGCTTTCTTT
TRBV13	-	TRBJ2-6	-	CASSPWGDTNSGANVLTF	TGTGCCAGCAGCCCCTGGGGTGACACCAACTCTGGGGCCAACGTCCTGACTTTC
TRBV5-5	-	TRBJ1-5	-	CASSLLAGGHQPQHF	TGTGCCAGCAGCTTACTGGCGGGGGGTCATCAGCCCCAGCATTTT
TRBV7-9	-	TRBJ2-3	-	CASSPYGTADTQYF	TGTGCCAGCAGCCCGTACGGGACCGCAGATACGCAGTATTTT
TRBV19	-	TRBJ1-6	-	CASRPLAGAEDNSPLHF	TGTGCCAGCCGGCCCCTGGCGGGGGCAGAAGATAATTCACCCCTCCACTTT
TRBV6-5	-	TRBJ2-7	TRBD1	CASSQTGVHEQYF	TGTGCCAGCAGTCAGACAGGGGTCCACGAGCAGTACTTC
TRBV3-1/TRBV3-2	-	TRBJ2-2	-	CASSQRGKDGELFF	TGTGCCAGCAGCCAAAGGGGGAAGGACGGGGAGCTGTTTTTT
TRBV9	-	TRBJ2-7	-	CASSVNKAVSSYEQYF	TGTGCCAGCAGCGTGAACAAGGCGGTTAGCTCCTACGAGCAGTACTTC
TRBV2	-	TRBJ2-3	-	CASRGLSTDTQYF	TGTGCCAGCAGGGGCCTGAGTACAGATACGCAGTATTTT
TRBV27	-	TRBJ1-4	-	CASSTIRGGEKLFF	TGTGCCAGCAGTACAATCAGGGGTGGGGAAAAACTGTTTTTT
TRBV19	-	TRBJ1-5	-	CASTADGWQPQHF	TGTGCCAGTACCGCGGACGGTTGGCAGCCCCAGCATTTT
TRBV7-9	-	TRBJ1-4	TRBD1	CASSFPGGTEKLFF	TGTGCCAGCAGTTTCCCAGGGGGCACGGAGAAACTGTTTTTT
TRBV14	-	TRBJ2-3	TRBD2	CASSLTSIYTDTQYF	TGTGCCAGCAGCCTGACTAGCATCTACACAGATACGCAGTATTTT
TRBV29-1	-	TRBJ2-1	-	CSVEERGGARDEQFF	TGCAGCGTTGAAGAGAGGGGGGGCGCAAGGGATGAGCAGTTCTTC
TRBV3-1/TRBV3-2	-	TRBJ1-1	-	CASSQADLGVNTEAFF	TGTGCCAGCAGCCAAGCGGATCTGGGGGTCAACACTGAAGCTTTCTTT
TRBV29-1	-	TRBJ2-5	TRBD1	CSVERGRRETQYF	TGCAGCGTTGAGAGGGGGCGACGAGAGACCCAGTACTTC
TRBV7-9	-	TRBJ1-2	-	CASSPTHRGTSDGYGYTF	TGTGCCAGCAGTCCGACCCACCGCGGGACATCCGACGGGTATGGCTACACCTTC
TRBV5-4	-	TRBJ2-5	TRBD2	CASSAGGADGETQYF	TGTGCCAGCAGCGCGGGAGGCGCGGATGGAGAGACCCAGTACTTC
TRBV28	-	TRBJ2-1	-	CASSVDSYNEQFF	TGTGCCAGCTCGGTGGATTCCTACAATGAGCAGTTCTTC
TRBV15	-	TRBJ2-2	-	CATSRAGTGELFF	TGTGCCACCAGCAGAGCGGGGACCGGGGAGCTGTTTTTT
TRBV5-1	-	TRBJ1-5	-	CASSLDGGLGNQPQHF	TGCGCCAGCAGCTTGGATGGGGGGTTAGGCAATCAGCCCCAGCATTTT
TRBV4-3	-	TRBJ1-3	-	CASSPTAQAVNTIYF	TGCGCCAGCAGCCCTACGGCCCAAGCGGTCAACACCATATATTTT
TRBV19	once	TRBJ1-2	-	CASSYGAGVGYTF	TGTGCCAGTAGTTACGGTGCAGGAGTTGGCTACACCTTC
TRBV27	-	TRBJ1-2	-	CASSSPTGGDYGYTF	TGTGCCAGCAGTTCCCCGACCGGGGGGGACTATGGCTACACCTTC
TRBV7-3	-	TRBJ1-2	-	CASSSHVGQGYTF	TGTGCCAGCAGCTCCCACGTAGGGCAGGGCTACACCTTC